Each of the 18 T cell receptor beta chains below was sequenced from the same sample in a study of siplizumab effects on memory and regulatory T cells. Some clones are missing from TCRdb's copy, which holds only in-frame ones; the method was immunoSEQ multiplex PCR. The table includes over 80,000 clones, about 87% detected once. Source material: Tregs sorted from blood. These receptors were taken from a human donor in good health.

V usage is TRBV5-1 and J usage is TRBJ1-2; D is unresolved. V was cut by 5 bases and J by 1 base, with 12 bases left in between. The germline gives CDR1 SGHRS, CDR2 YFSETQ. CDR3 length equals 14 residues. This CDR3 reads CASSLSWDNYGYTF. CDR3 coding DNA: TGCGCCAGCAGTCTATCCTGGGATAACTATGGCTACACCTTC.

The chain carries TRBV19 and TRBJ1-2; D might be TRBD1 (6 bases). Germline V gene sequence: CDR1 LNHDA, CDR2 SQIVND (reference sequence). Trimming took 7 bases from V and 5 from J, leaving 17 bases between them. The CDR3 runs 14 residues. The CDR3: CASKVAGGRYGYTF. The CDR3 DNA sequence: TGTGCCAGTAAAGTGGCCGGGGGCAGGTATGGCTACACCTTC.

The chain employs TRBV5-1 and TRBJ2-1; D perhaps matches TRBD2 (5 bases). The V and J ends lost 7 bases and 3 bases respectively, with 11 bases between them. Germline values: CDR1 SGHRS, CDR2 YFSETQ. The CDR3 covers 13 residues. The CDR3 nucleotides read TGCGCCAGCTGGCGGGCAAACTACAATGAGCAGTTCTTC. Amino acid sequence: CASWRANYNEQFF.

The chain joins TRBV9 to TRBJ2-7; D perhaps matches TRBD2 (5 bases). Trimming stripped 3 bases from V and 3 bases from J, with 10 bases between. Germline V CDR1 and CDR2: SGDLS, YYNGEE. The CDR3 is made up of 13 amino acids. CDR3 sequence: CASSAYGNYEQYF. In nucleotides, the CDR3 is TGTGCCAGCAGCGCGTACGGGAACTACGAGCAGTACTTC.

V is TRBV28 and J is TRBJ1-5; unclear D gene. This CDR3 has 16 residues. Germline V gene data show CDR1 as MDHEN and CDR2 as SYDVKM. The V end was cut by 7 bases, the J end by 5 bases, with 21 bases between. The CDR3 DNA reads TGTGCCAGCATACCCCTTTCGAGCACCGGGGATCAGCCCCAGCATTTT. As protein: CASIPLSSTGDQPQHF.

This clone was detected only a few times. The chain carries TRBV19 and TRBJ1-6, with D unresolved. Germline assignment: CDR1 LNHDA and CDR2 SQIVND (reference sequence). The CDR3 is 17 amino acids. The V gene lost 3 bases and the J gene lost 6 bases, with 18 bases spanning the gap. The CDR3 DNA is TGTGCCAGTAGTATCACGAGAGGCCGGAACGCTAATTCACCCCTCCACTTT. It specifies CASSITRGRNANSPLHF.

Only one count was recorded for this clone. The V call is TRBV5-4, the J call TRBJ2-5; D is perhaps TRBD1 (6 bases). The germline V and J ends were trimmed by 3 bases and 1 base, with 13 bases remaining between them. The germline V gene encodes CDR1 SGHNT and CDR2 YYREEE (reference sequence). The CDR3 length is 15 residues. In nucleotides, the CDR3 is TGTGCCAGCAGCTCATCGACAGGTTTCCAAGAGACCCAGTACTTC. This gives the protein CASSSSTGFQETQYF. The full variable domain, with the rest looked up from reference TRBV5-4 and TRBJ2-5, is ETGVTQSPTHLIKTRGQQVTLRCSSQSGHNTVSWYQQALGQGPQFIFQYYREEENGRGNFPPRFSGLQFPNYSSELNVNALELDDSALYLCASSSSTGFQETQYFGPGTRLLVL.

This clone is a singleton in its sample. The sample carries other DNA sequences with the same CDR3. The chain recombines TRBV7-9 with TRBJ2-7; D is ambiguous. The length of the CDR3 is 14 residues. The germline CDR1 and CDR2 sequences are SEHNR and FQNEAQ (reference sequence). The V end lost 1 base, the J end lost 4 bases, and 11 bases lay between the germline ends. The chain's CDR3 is CASSLGPGRYEQYF. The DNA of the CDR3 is TGTGCCAGCAGCTTAGGCCCAGGAAGATACGAGCAGTACTTC. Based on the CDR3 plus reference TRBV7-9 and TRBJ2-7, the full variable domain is DTGVSQNPRHKITKRGQNVTFRCDPISEHNRLYWYRQTLGQGPEFLTYFQNEAQLEKSRLLSDRFSAERPKGSFSTLEIQRTEQGDSAMYLCASSLGPGRYEQYFGPGTRLTVT.

The CDR3 coding sequence is TGTGCTAGTGGTTTGGCCAACCCGACAGCCAGGAACACCGGGGAGCTGTTTTTT. As protein: CASGLANPTARNTGELFF. The chain employs TRBV12-5 and TRBJ2-2, with D possibly TRBD1 on 5 matching bases. The germline CDR1 and CDR2 sequences are LGHNT and FRNRAP. Deletions cut 1 base from V and 1 base from J, with 16 bases between. This CDR3 region has 18 residues.

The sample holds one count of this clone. CDR3 amino acids: CASSLGTANTEAFF. CDR3 DNA: TGTGCCAGCAGCCTCGGGACAGCAAACACTGAAGCTTTCTTT. J is TRBJ1-1 and V is TRBV5-3; 7 bases map to TRBD1. TRBV5-3 is noted as an ORF with a role that remains uncertain. V was pared by 8 bases and J by 2 bases, with 9 bases of the junction left unmatched. The CDR3 covers 14 residues.

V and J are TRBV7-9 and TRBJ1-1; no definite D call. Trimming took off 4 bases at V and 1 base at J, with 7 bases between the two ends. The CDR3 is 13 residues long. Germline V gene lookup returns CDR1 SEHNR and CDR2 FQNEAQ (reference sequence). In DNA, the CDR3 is TGTGCCAGCAGCTGGGAGAAGAACACTGAAGCTTTCTTT. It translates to CASSWEKNTEAFF.

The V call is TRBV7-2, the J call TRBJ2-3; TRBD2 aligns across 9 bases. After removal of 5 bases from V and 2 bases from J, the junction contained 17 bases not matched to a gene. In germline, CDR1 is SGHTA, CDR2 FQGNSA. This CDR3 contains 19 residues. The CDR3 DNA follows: TGTGCCAGCAGCGAAAGGCCAGCGGGGGGCCGTAGGTTCACAGATACGCAGTATTTT. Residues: CASSERPAGGRRFTDTQYF.

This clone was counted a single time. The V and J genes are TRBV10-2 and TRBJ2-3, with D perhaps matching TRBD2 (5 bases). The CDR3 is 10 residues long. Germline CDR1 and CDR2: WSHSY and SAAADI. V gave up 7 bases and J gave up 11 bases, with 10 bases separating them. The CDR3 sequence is CASNAGVQYF. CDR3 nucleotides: TGCGCCAGCAACGCCGGGGTGCAGTATTTT.

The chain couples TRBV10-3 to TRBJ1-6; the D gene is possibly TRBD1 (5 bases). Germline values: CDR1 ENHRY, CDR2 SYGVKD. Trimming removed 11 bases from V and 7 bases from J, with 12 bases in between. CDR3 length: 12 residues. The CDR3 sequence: CASQGRNSPLHF. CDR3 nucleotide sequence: TGTGCCTCTCAGGGTAGGAATTCACCCCTCCACTTT.

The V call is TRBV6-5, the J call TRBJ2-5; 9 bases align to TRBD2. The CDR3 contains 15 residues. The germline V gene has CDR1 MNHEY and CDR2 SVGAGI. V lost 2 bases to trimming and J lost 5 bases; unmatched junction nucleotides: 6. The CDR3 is CASSYAASGVETQYF. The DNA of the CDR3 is TGTGCCAGCAGTTACGCGGCTAGCGGGGTGGAGACCCAGTACTTC.

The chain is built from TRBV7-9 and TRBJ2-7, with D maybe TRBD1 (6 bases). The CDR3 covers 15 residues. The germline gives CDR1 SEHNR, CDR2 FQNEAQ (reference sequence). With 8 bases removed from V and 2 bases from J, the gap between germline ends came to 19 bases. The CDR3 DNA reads TGTGCCAGCCGCCCCGACAGGATACTTCCCTACGAGCAGTACTTC. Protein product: CASRPDRILPYEQYF.

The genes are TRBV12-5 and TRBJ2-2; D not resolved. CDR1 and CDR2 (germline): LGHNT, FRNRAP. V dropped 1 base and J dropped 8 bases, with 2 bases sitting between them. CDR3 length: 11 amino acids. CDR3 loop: CASGLAGELFF. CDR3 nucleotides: TGTGCTAGTGGTTTGGCTGGGGAGCTGTTTTTT.

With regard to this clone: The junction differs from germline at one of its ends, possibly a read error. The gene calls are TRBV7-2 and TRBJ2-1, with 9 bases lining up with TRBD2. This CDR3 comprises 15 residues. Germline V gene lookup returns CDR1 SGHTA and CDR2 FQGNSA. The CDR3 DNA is TGTGCCAGCAGTTTAGCGGGGGCTGGCTACAATGAGCAGTTCTTC. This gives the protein CASSLAGAGYNEQFF.